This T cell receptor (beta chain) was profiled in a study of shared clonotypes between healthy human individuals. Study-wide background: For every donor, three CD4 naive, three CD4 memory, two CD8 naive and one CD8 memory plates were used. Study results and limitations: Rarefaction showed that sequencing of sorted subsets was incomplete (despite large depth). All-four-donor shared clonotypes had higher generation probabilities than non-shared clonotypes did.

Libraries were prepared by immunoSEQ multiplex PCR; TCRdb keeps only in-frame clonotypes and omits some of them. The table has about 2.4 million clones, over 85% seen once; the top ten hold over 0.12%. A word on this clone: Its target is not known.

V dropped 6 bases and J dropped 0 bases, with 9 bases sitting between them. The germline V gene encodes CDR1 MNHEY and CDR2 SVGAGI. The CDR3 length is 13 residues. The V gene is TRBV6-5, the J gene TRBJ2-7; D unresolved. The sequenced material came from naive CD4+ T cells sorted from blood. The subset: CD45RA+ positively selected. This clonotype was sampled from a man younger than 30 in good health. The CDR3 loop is CASRSSSSYEQYF. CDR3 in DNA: TGTGCCAGCAGGAGCTCGAGCTCCTACGAGCAGTACTTC.